Below are 30 T cell receptor beta chains sequenced from a single sample in a study of blood T cell repertoires in COVID-19. Clones were sequenced by immunoSEQ multiplex PCR, and TCRdb holds only the in-frame ones, with some missing. The sample lists fewer than 200,000 clones, 80% to 90% seen once, with 1.5% to 2% in the top ten. Sequencing was carried out using peripheral blood. The receptors were gathered from a man between 18 and 35 years old who had recovered from COVID-19.

The chain links TRBV5-1 to TRBJ2-3; the match to TRBD1 covers 7 bases. Germline trimming cut 8 bases from V and 0 bases from J; bases unmatched to any gene: 6. Germline V gene data show CDR1 as SGHRS and CDR2 as YFSETQ. The CDR3 spans 14 residues. CDR3 protein: CASSRQGSTDTQYF. The CDR3 DNA sequence: TGCGCCAGTAGTAGACAGGGAAGCACAGATACGCAGTATTTT.

This chain links TRBV5-1 with TRBJ2-1, with unresolved D. The CDR3 is 11 amino acids. CDR1 and CDR2 from the germline V gene are SGHRS and YFSETQ. V was trimmed by 4 bases and J by 5 bases, leaving 4 bases between them. CDR3 sequence: CASSPNNEQFF. The DNA for the CDR3 is TGCGCCAGCAGCCCCAACAATGAGCAGTTCTTC.

This clone was observed a handful of times. V gene TRBV7-9 combines with J gene TRBJ2-7, with TRBD2 matching 7 bases. After removal of 5 bases from V and 3 bases from J, the junction contained 7 bases not matched to a gene. Germline CDR1 and CDR2: SEHNR and FQNEAQ (reference sequence). The CDR3 runs to 14 residues. The CDR3 region has the DNA TGTGCCAGCAGCCCTGTAGCGGGCCTCTACGAGCAGTACTTC. Its translation is CASSPVAGLYEQYF.

The chain uses TRBV2 and TRBJ1-3, with TRBD1 matching 8 bases. The CDR3 totals 17 residues. Germline CDR1 and CDR2: SNHLY and FYNNEI. V lost 7 bases and J lost 3; bases outside the gene matches: 14. The CDR3: CASKGQGWGRDGNTIYF. The CDR3 DNA reads as TGTGCCAGCAAAGGACAGGGATGGGGAAGGGATGGAAACACCATATATTTT.

The chain combines TRBV28 with TRBJ2-7, with TRBD2 identical over 8 bases. The CDR3 consists of 14 residues. Germline-derived CDR1 and CDR2 are MDHEN and SYDVKM. V lost 4 bases to trimming and J lost 3 bases; unmatched junction nucleotides: 5. CDR3 nucleotide sequence: TGTGCCAGCAGTTCAGGCGGGAGGATCTACGAGCAGTACTTC. Its protein is CASSSGGRIYEQYF.

This chain uses TRBV3-1 (or the pseudogene TRBV3-2) with TRBJ2-1; weak D call: TRBD2 (6 bases). Trimming pared 4 bases from V and 5 bases from J, leaving 12 bases between. This CDR3 has 14 residues. The V gene's germline CDR1 is LGHDT and CDR2 YNNKEL (reference sequence). The CDR3 reads CASSRLGGDNEQFF. CDR3 DNA sequence: TGTGCCAGCAGCCGCCTCGGCGGGGACAATGAGCAGTTCTTC.

The chain employs TRBV6-5 and TRBJ2-7; TRBD2 matches 10 bases. Germline V gene sequence: CDR1 MNHEY, CDR2 SVGAGI. With 4 bases clipped from V and 2 bases from J, the junction kept 8 bases outside the gene matches. The CDR3 is 16 residues long. This CDR3 is CASSFGASGGTYEQYF. CDR3 DNA sequence: TGTGCCAGCAGTTTCGGGGCTAGCGGGGGTACCTACGAGCAGTACTTC.

The chain joins TRBV18 to TRBJ2-7, with D perhaps matching TRBD2 (5 bases). V lost 2 bases to trimming and J lost 6 bases, with 11 bases between them. The CDR3 contains 13 residues. In germline, CDR1 is KGHSH, CDR2 LQKENI. The DNA of the CDR3 is TGTGCCAGCTCACCAAATACGGGATTCGAGCAGTACTTC. Amino acids: CASSPNTGFEQYF. The full variable domain, with the rest looked up from reference TRBV18 and TRBJ2-7, is NAGVMQNPRHLVRRRGQEARLRCSPMKGHSHVYWYRQLPEEGLKFMVYLQKENIIDESGMPKERFSAEFPKEGPSILRIQQVVRGDSAAYFCASSPNTGFEQYFGPGTRLTVT.

V and J are TRBV6-5 and TRBJ1-6; TRBD1 agrees at 9 bases. This CDR3 has 15 residues. Germline values: CDR1 MNHEY, CDR2 SVGAGI. Trimming removed 7 bases from V and 7 bases from J; junction bases left unmatched: 8. The chain's CDR3 is CASTLDRGANSPLHF. The CDR3 DNA follows: TGTGCCAGCACCTTAGACAGGGGGGCAAATTCACCCCTCCACTTT.

This rearrangement joins TRBV4-3 to TRBJ2-1; 8 nucleotides line up with TRBD2. V was clipped by 0 bases and J by 8 bases; unmatched bases: 12. The CDR3 consists of 17 residues. Germline V lookup: CDR1 LGHNA, CDR2 YSLEER. CDR3 DNA sequence: TGCGCCAGCAGCCAAGACAATGTTGCAGCGGGAGTCTATGAGCAGTTCTTC. This sequence encodes CASSQDNVAAGVYEQFF.

This clone was seen once. V gene TRBV10-1 combines with J gene TRBJ2-5, with 7 bases fitting TRBD1. From germline, CDR1 is WNHNN and CDR2 SYGVQD (reference sequence). After removal of 2 bases from V and 5 bases from J, the junction contained 8 bases not matched to a gene. This CDR3 spans 15 amino acids. CDR3 residues: CASSEPTGREETQYF. In DNA, the CDR3 is TGCGCCAGCAGTGAGCCGACAGGGCGAGAGGAGACCCAGTACTTC.

The rearrangement uses TRBV5-4 and TRBJ2-5, with 8 bases aligning to TRBD2. CDR1 is SGHNT, CDR2 YYREEE, per germline (reference sequence). J lost 5 bases, V lost 3 bases, and 6 bases had no gene match. This CDR3 is 14 amino acids long. DNA for the CDR3: TGTGCCAGCAGCTCTACTAGCGGTCGGGAGACCCAGTACTTC. The encoded protein is CASSSTSGRETQYF.

CDR3 nucleotide sequence: TGTGCCAGCAGCGTAATCGGGGGGCAGTCTCCCGGGGAGCTGTTTTTT. This sequence encodes CASSVIGGQSPGELFF. The chain has TRBV9 and TRBJ2-2; TRBD2 might be the D (7 bases). CDR1 SGDLS and CDR2 YYNGEE come from the germline V gene. The CDR3 covers 16 residues. Trimming removed 1 base at V and 6 bases at J, with 16 bases between.

V is TRBV6-6 and J is TRBJ2-3; D might be TRBD1 (5 bases). Germline values: CDR1 MNHNY, CDR2 SVGAGI (reference sequence). V was trimmed by 0 bases and J by 6 bases, leaving 10 bases between them. The CDR3 has 14 amino acids. The DNA for the CDR3 is TGTGCCAGCAGTTACTCGAAGGGGCTGGATACGCAGTATTTT. Protein product: CASSYSKGLDTQYF.

This clone showed up just once. The rearrangement links TRBV6-5 to TRBJ2-5; 11 nucleotides match TRBD2. Germline CDR1 MNHEY, CDR2 SVGAGI. V was pared by 9 bases and J by 1 base, with 4 bases of the junction left unmatched. This CDR3 is built from 14 residues. The CDR3 region has the DNA TGTGCCAGTCGGACTAGCGGGTTCCAAGAGACCCAGTACTTC. Its translation is CASRTSGFQETQYF.

Turning to this clone: The sample holds other DNA sequences that translate to the same CDR3. The chain carries TRBV20-1 and TRBJ1-3; D is ambiguous. The CDR3 is made up of 11 amino acids. The germline V and J ends were trimmed by 3 bases and 3 bases, with 3 bases remaining between them. CDR1 is DFQATT and CDR2 is SNEGSKA in the germline V gene (reference sequence). This CDR3 reads CSARSGNTIYF. CDR3 DNA: TGCAGTGCTAGGAGTGGAAACACCATATATTTT.

The chain carries TRBV19 and TRBJ1-1; D perhaps matches TRBD1 (6 bases). V lost 3 bases to trimming and J lost 0 bases, with 11 bases between them. The CDR3 covers 15 residues. CDR1 is LNHDA and CDR2 is SQIVND in the germline V gene (reference sequence). The CDR3: CASSMDGGVNTEAFF. The CDR3 region has the DNA TGTGCCAGTAGTATGGATGGGGGCGTGAACACTGAAGCTTTCTTT.

CDR3 sequence: CASTPTWLGNQPQHF. Here the CDR3 DNA reads TGTGCCAGCACCCCCACGTGGCTTGGCAATCAGCCCCAGCATTTT. The rearrangement uses TRBV27 and TRBJ1-5; D unresolved. Germline V gene lookup returns CDR1 MNHEY and CDR2 SMNVEV (reference sequence). V was trimmed by 7 bases and J by 2 bases, leaving 15 bases between them. The length of the CDR3 is 15 residues.

The V call is TRBV5-4, the J call TRBJ1-4; D not resolved. The length of the CDR3 is 14 residues. Trimming shortened V by 0 bases and J by 5 bases, and 8 bases separated the two germline ends. The germline gives CDR1 SGHNT, CDR2 YYREEE (reference sequence). Written as DNA, the CDR3 is TGTGCCAGCAGCTTGGGGGCGACGAATGAAAAACTGTTTTTT. Protein product: CASSLGATNEKLFF.

V usage is TRBV19 and J usage is TRBJ1-4, with D tentatively TRBD1 (5 bases). CDR1 is LNHDA and CDR2 is SQIVND in the germline V gene (reference sequence). The V gene lost 6 bases and the J gene lost 0 bases, with 14 bases spanning the gap. The CDR3 has 16 residues. CDR3 protein: CASSLTSGATNEKLFF. The CDR3 nucleotides read TGTGCCAGTAGCCTGACTTCGGGGGCAACTAATGAAAAACTGTTTTTT.

The V gene is TRBV11-2, the J gene TRBJ2-5, with TRBD2 as a possible D gene (6 bases). V was shortened by 0 bases and J by 0 bases, with 11 bases between the two germline ends. This CDR3 is built from 16 residues. Germline lookup yields CDR1 SGHAT and CDR2 FQNNGV. The CDR3 loop reads CASSLDRSGYQETQYF. As DNA, the CDR3 is TGTGCCAGCAGCTTAGATCGTAGCGGCTACCAAGAGACCCAGTACTTC. The entire variable domain, with the rest obtained from reference TRBV11-2 and TRBJ2-5, is as follows: EAGVAQSPRYKIIEKRQSVAFWCNPISGHATLYWYQQILGQGPKLLIQFQNNGVVDDSQLPKDRFSAERLKGVDSTLKIQPAKLEDSAVYLCASSLDRSGYQETQYFGPGTRLLVL.

The chain couples TRBV7-6 to TRBJ2-5, with 11 nucleotides matching TRBD2. The CDR3 is made up of 16 amino acids. V gave up 6 bases and J gave up 2 bases; unmatched junction bases: 8. The germline V gene has CDR1 SGHVS and CDR2 FNYEAQ. The CDR3 loop is CASRRPGLADQETQYF. The CDR3 nucleotides read TGTGCCAGCAGGCGTCCGGGACTAGCGGATCAAGAGACCCAGTACTTC.

This chain connects TRBV28 to TRBJ2-3; maybe TRBD2 (6 bases). V shed 3 bases and J shed 5 bases, with 12 bases lying between them. Germline CDR1 MDHEN, CDR2 SYDVKM. CDR3 length equals 14 residues. CDR3 nucleotides: TGTGCCAGCAGTTTTACGGGAGTGAAAGATACGCAGTATTTT. Translating gives CASSFTGVKDTQYF.

The CDR3 bases are TGCAGCGTTCAGGAGAACACTGAAGCTTTCTTT. It is translated as CSVQENTEAFF. V and J are TRBV29-1 and TRBJ1-1, with D unresolved. CDR1 is SQVTM and CDR2 is ANQGSEA in the germline V gene. Trimming stripped 5 bases from V and 1 base from J, with 5 bases between. CDR3 length: 11 amino acids.

This chain links TRBV5-1 with TRBJ2-7; D unclear. The length of the CDR3 is 15 residues. The germline V and J ends were trimmed by 0 bases and 2 bases, with 12 bases remaining between them. Germline CDR1 reads SGHRS; CDR2 reads YFSETQ. DNA of the CDR3: TGCGCCAGCAGCTTGGGCCTCCTAAGCCCCTACGAGCAGTACTTC. This gives the protein CASSLGLLSPYEQYF.

This chain joins TRBV7-9 and TRBJ2-1; a possible D gene is TRBD2 (5 bases). The CDR3 is 13 residues long. Germline V lookup: CDR1 SEHNR, CDR2 FQNEAQ (reference sequence). V was shortened by 11 bases and J by 2 bases, with 13 bases between the two germline ends. The CDR3 sequence is CALKSGAYNEQFF. The CDR3 coding sequence is TGTGCCCTGAAGAGCGGCGCCTACAATGAGCAGTTCTTC.

The chain carries TRBV9 and TRBJ1-2, with TRBD1 as a possible D gene (6 bases). CDR3 length equals 15 residues. Trimming removed 3 bases at V and 7 bases at J, with 19 bases between. Germline lookup yields CDR1 SGDLS and CDR2 YYNGEE. The CDR3, as DNA: TGTGCCAGCAGCGCCGGATTGGGGGCTCCACCTGGCTACACCTTC. It is translated as CASSAGLGAPPGYTF.

V usage is TRBV27 and J usage is TRBJ2-3, with TRBD2 as a possible D gene (6 bases). V lost 8 bases and J lost 9, with 9 bases in between. This CDR3 has 10 amino acids. Germline CDR1 reads MNHEY; CDR2 reads SMNVEV (reference sequence). The CDR3 sequence is CASGGSTQYF. The CDR3 DNA follows: TGTGCCAGCGGAGGGTCCACGCAGTATTTT.

This clone was seen a single time. The chain links TRBV4-3 to TRBJ2-1; TRBD2 agrees at 11 bases. Germline CDR1 is LGHNA and CDR2 is YSLEER. V gave up 1 base and J gave up 5 bases; unmatched junction bases: 7. CDR3 length: 17 amino acids. The CDR3 is CASSQGLWGLADNEQFF. The CDR3 nucleotides are TGCGCCAGCAGCCAAGGTTTGTGGGGACTAGCGGACAATGAGCAGTTCTTC.

J is TRBJ2-5 and V is TRBV7-9; TRBD1 might be the D (5 bases). Germline V lookup: CDR1 SEHNR, CDR2 FQNEAQ (reference sequence). The V and J ends lost 3 bases and 4 bases respectively, with 12 bases between them. The CDR3 is 14 residues long. The CDR3 region is CASSFRQPGETQYF. The CDR3 DNA is TGTGCCAGCAGCTTCAGACAGCCGGGAGAGACCCAGTACTTC. Combining the CDR3 with reference TRBV7-9 and TRBJ2-5 gives the whole variable domain DTGVSQNPRHKITKRGQNVTFRCDPISEHNRLYWYRQTLGQGPEFLTYFQNEAQLEKSRLLSDRFSAERPKGSFSTLEIQRTEQGDSAMYLCASSFRQPGETQYFGPGTRLLVL.